The 8 T cell receptor beta chains given below trace back to one sample, sequenced in a study of blood T cell repertoires in COVID-19. The repertoire was sequenced with immunoSEQ multiplex PCR; TCRdb's copy has only in-frame clones and lacks some. In the table there are 200,000 to 250,000 clones, 70% to 90% of which are singletons. Sequencing was done on a sample of peripheral blood. These receptors all stem from a woman aged 50 to 65 with acute or convalescent COVID-19.

The genes are TRBV24-1 and TRBJ1-2; 8 nucleotides line up with TRBD1. CDR1 is KGHDR, CDR2 SFDVKD, per germline. CDR3 length equals 15 residues. Germline trimming cut 3 bases from V and 5 bases from J; bases unmatched to any gene: 7. CDR3 region: CATSDTGGGVYGYTF. The CDR3 coding sequence is TGTGCCACCAGTGATACAGGGGGAGGTGTATATGGCTACACCTTC.

V gene TRBV27 combines with J gene TRBJ1-6; 7 nucleotides align to TRBD1. V shed 3 bases, J shed 10 bases, and the junction held 6 bases outside the gene matches. The CDR3 covers 14 residues. CDR1 and CDR2 (germline): MNHEY, SMNVEV (reference sequence). The CDR3 sequence: CASSLTGKRSPLHF. In nucleotides, the CDR3 is TGTGCCAGCAGTTTGACAGGGAAAAGGTCACCCCTCCACTTT.

The rearrangement links TRBV7-2 to TRBJ1-1, with a weak D call TRBD1 (5 bases). This CDR3 contains 14 residues. V was clipped by 5 bases and J by 6 bases, with 16 bases between them. CDR1 is SGHTA, CDR2 FQGNSA, per germline. The CDR3 region is CASSPGLPLAEAFF. In DNA form, the CDR3 reads TGTGCCAGCAGCCCGGGACTGCCGTTAGCTGAAGCTTTCTTT. Full variable domain (rest looked up from reference TRBV7-2 and TRBJ1-1): GAGVSQSPSNKVTEKGKDVELRCDPISGHTALYWYRQSLGQGLEFLIYFQGNSAPDKSGLPSDRFSAERTGGSVSTLTIQRTQQEDSAVYLCASSPGLPLAEAFFGQGTRLTVV.

The chain has TRBV7-9 and TRBJ1-2, with D perhaps TRBD1 (6 bases). V gave up 5 bases and J gave up 6 bases, with 13 bases separating them. Germline V gives CDR1 SEHNR, CDR2 FQNEAQ (reference sequence). The length of the CDR3 is 13 residues. The CDR3 is CASSRQVQDGYTF. CDR3 nucleotide sequence: TGTGCCAGCAGCCGACAGGTTCAAGATGGCTACACCTTC.

The gene calls are TRBV24-1 and TRBJ2-1, with TRBD1 matching 7 bases. The germline V gene encodes CDR1 KGHDR and CDR2 SFDVKD. V shed 4 bases, J shed 9 bases, and the junction held 14 bases outside the gene matches. This CDR3 contains 16 residues. CDR3 residues: CATSESRQGVGGEQFF. CDR3 nucleotide sequence: TGTGCCACCAGTGAATCCAGACAGGGAGTTGGCGGTGAGCAGTTCTTC.

Only one count was recorded for this clone. The rearrangement uses TRBV5-4 and TRBJ2-5; 11 bases agree with TRBD2. The CDR3 runs to 16 residues. The V gene's germline CDR1 is SGHNT and CDR2 YYREEE (reference sequence). With 2 bases clipped from V and 4 bases from J, the junction kept 7 bases outside the gene matches. CDR3: CASSFPTSGSGETQYF. Here the CDR3 DNA reads TGTGCCAGCAGCTTCCCAACTAGCGGGAGTGGAGAGACCCAGTACTTC.

The chain has TRBV11-3 and TRBJ2-3; 8 bases line up with TRBD2. This CDR3 contains 14 residues. Germline CDR1 SGHNT, CDR2 YENEEA. Trimming removed 6 bases from V and 3 bases from J; junction bases left unmatched: 5. This CDR3 is CASSIGGGTDTQYF. The CDR3 DNA reads TGTGCCAGCAGTATCGGGGGGGGGACAGATACGCAGTATTTT.

The chain links TRBV7-2 to TRBJ1-3; D is ambiguous. Looked up from germline, CDR1 is SGHTA and CDR2 is FQGNSA. Trimming cost V 3 bases and J 0 bases, with 15 bases left between them. This CDR3 contains 17 residues. The DNA for the CDR3 is TGTGCCAGCAGCTTCTCAACGGGTCGCTTCTCTGGAAACACCATATATTTT. Translation gives CASSFSTGRFSGNTIYF.